This section outlines one T cell receptor (beta chain) sequence together with its context. This entry belongs to a study of blood T cells in healthy people across ages. The second PCR ran roughly 6 to 11 cycles with a sample-barcoded 5' primer and J-beta primers. TCRdb called the 5' RACE reads again in MiXCR, with one record for every CDR3 protein. The table records hundreds of thousands of distinct CDR3 sequences, about half of them present only once. With V trimmed by 6 bases and J by 1 base, 6 bases remained unmatched. CDR3 length equals 16 residues. Germline V gene lookup returns CDR1 MRHNA and CDR2 SNTAGT.

The J gene is TRBJ2-6, the V gene TRBV6-4, with 7 bases that match TRBD1. This receptor was obtained from a man in his sixties in good health. The sample consisted of blood. CDR3 nucleotide sequence: TGTGCCAGCAGCAGGGGGAGAATATCTGGGGCCAACGTCCTGACTTTC. Protein: CASSRGRISGANVLTF.